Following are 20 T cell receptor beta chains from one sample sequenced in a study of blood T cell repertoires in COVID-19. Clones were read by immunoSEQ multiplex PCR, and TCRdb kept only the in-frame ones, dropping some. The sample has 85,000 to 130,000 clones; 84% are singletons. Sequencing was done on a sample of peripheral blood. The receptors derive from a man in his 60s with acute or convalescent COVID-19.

The CDR3 coding sequence is TGCGCCAGCAACCCTGGAGGAAGGAACACTGAAGCTTTCTTT. Translation gives CASNPGGRNTEAFF. The V and J genes are TRBV5-1 and TRBJ1-1; D gene unclear. Germline CDR1 SGHRS, CDR2 YFSETQ. V was trimmed by 6 bases and J by 1 base, leaving 13 bases between them. The length of the CDR3 is 14 residues.

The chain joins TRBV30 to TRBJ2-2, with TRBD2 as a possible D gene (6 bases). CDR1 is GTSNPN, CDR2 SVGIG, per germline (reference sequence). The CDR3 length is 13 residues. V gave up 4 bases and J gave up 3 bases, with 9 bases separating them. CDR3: CAWNQRDTGELFF. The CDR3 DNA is TGTGCCTGGAACCAGCGGGACACCGGGGAGCTGTTTTTT.

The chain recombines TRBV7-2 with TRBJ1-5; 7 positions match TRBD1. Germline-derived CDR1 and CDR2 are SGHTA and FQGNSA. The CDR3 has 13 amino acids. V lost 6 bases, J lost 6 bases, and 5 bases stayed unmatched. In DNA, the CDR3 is TGTGCCAGCAGTTCACAGGGGACTCAGCCCCAGCATTTT. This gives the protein CASSSQGTQPQHF.

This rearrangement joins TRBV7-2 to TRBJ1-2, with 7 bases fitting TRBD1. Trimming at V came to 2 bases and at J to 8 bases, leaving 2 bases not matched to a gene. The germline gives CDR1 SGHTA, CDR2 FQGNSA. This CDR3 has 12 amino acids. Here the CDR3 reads CASSLQGEGYTF. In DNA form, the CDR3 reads TGTGCCAGCAGCTTACAGGGGGAAGGCTACACCTTC.

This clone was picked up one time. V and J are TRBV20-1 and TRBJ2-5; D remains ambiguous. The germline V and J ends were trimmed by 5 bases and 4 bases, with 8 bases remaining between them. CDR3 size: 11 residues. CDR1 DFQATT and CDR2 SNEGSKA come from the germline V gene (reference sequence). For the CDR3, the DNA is TGCAGTGCTGTAAAATCAGAGACCCAGTACTTC. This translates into CSAVKSETQYF.

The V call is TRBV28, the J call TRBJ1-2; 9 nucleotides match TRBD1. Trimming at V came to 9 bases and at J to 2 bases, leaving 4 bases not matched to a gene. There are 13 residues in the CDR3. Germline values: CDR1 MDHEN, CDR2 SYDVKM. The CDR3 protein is CASPGQGNYGYTF. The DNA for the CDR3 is TGTGCCAGTCCGGGACAGGGAAACTATGGCTACACCTTC.

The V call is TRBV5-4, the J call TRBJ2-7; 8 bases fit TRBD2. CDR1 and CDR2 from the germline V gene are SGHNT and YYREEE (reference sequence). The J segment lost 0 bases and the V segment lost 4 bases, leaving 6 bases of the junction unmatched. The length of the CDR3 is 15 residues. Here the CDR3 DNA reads TGTGCCAGCAGCAGAGCCGGGACTAGCTCCTACGAGCAGTACTTC. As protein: CASSRAGTSSYEQYF.

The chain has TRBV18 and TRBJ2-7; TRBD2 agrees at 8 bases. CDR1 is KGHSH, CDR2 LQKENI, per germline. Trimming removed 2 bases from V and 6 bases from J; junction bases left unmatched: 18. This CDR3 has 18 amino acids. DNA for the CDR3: TGTGCCAGCTCACCAGATAGACTAGCGAGGGCGGGAGTGGTCGAGCAGTACTTC. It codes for CASSPDRLARAGVVEQYF.

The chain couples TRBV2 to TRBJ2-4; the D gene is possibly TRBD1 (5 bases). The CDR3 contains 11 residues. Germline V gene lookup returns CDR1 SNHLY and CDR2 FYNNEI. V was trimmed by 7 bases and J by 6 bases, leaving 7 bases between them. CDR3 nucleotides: TGTGCCAGCACCCAGGGAAACATTCAGTACTTC. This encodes CASTQGNIQYF.

The CDR3 loop is CASSFSGGSYEQYF. CDR3 coding DNA: TGTGCCAGCAGTTTCTCGGGGGGAAGCTACGAGCAGTACTTC. This chain links TRBV28 with TRBJ2-7, with 7 nucleotides matching TRBD2. V gave up 3 bases and J gave up 3 bases; unmatched junction bases: 5. The CDR3 loop spans 14 amino acids. The germline CDR1 and CDR2 sequences are MDHEN and SYDVKM.

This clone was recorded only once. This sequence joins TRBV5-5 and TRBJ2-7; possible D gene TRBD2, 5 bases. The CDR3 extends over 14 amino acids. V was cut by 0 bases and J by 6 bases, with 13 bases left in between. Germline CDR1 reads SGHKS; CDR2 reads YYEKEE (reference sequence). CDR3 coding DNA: TGTGCCAGCAGCTTGGGGCAGGCCGCGGGCGAGCAGTACTTC. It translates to CASSLGQAAGEQYF.

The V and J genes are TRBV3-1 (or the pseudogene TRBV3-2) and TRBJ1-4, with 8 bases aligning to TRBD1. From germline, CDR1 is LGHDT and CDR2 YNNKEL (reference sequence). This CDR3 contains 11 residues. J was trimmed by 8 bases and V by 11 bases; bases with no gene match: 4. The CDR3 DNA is TGTGCCGGACAGGGAGTCGAAAAACTGTTTTTT. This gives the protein CAGQGVEKLFF.

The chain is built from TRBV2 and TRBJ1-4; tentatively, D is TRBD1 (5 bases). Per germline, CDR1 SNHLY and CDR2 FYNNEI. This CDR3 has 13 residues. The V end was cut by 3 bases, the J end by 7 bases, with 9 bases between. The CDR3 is CASSDQGGEKLFF. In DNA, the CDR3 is TGTGCCAGCAGTGATCAGGGCGGTGAAAAACTGTTTTTT.

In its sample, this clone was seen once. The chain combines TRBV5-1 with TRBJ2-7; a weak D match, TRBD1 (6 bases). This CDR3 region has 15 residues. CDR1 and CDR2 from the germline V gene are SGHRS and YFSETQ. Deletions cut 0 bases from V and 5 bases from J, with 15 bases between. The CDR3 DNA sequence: TGCGCCAGCAGCTTGGCCGAACAGGGTTTAAACGAGCAGTACTTC. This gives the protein CASSLAEQGLNEQYF. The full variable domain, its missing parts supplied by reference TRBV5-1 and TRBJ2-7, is KAGVTQTPRYLIKTRGQQVTLSCSPISGHRSVSWYQQTPGQGLQFLFEYFSETQRNKGNFPGRFSGRQFSNSRSEMNVSTLELGDSALYLCASSLAEQGLNEQYFGPGTRLTVT.

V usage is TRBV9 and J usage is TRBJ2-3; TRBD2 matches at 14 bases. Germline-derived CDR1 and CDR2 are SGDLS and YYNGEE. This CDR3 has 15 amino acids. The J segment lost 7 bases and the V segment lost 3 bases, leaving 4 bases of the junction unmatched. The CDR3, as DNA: TGTGCCAGCAGCGGAAGGACTAGCGGGAGGAATACGCAGTATTTT. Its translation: CASSGRTSGRNTQYF.

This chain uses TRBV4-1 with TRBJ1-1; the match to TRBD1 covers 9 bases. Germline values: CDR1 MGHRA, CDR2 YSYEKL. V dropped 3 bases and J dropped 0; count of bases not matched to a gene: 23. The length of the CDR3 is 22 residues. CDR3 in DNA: TGCGCCAGCAGCCAGAGACGCCGGGACAGGGAATCGTTCGCCATTCTGAACACTGAAGCTTTCTTT. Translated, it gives CASSQRRRDRESFAILNTEAFF.

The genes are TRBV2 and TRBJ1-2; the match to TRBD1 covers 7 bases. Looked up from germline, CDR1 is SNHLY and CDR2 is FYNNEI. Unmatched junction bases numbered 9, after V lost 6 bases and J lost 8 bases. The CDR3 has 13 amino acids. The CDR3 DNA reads TGTGCCAGCAGAGACGACAGGGCACGGGGCTACACCTTC. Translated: CASRDDRARGYTF.

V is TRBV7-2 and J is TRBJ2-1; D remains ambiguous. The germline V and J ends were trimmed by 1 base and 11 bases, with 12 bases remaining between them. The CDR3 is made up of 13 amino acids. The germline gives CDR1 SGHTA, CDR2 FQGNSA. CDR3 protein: CASSLGTVVKQFF. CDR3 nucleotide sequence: TGTGCCAGCAGCTTAGGTACGGTAGTAAAGCAGTTCTTC. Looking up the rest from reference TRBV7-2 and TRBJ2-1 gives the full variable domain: GAGVSQSPSNKVTEKGKDVELRCDPISGHTALYWYRQSLGQGLEFLIYFQGNSAPDKSGLPSDRFSAERTGGSVSTLTIQRTQQEDSAVYLCASSLGTVVKQFFGPGTRLTVL.

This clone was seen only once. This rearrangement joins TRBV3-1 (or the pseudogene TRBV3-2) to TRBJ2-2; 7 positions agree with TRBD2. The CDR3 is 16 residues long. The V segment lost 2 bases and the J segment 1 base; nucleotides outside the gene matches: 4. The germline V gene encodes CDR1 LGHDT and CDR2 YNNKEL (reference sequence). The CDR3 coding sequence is TGTGCCAGCAGCCAACGGAGCGGGGAGAACACCGGGGAGCTGTTTTTT. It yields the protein CASSQRSGENTGELFF.

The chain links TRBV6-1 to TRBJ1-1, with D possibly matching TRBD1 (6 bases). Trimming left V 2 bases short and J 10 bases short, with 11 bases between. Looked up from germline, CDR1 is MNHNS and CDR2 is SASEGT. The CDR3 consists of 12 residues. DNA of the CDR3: TGTGCCAGCAGTGAACGAACAGGGCGAGCTTTCTTT. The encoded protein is CASSERTGRAFF.